These 22 T cell receptor beta chains originate from one sample sequenced in a study of blood T cells in healthy people across ages (dated by TCRdb to the mid-2010s). Receptor amplification or capture employed 5' RACE. Sequencer: Illumina HiSeq 2500. The second PCR ran for about 7 to 11 cycles and used a J-beta primer mix along with a sample-barcoded 5' primer. The public reads were run again by TCRdb, first through fastp at Q25 and then through MiXCR, and only productive beta chains were kept. Rows are combined by CDR3 protein, so each entry shows the most common genes and DNA. The sample includes roughly 830,000 distinct CDR3 sequences, with under 80% observed a single time. The ten largest clonotypes hold about 30% of the sample. The sample taken for sequencing was blood. The receptor set was obtained from a man aged 25 to 40 in good health.

The V and J genes are TRBV7-9 and TRBJ2-7; the D is unclear. CDR3 length: 15 amino acids. V lost 2 bases and J 0 bases, leaving 11 bases between the germline ends. The V gene's germline CDR1 is SEHNR and CDR2 FQNEAQ (reference sequence). CDR3 in amino acids: CASSLLMADSYEQYF. The DNA for the CDR3 is TGTGCCAGCAGCTTATTGATGGCAGACTCCTACGAGCAGTACTTC.

V usage is TRBV7-9 and J usage is TRBJ1-2, with TRBD1 matching 7 bases. The CDR3 contains 14 residues. With V trimmed by 3 bases and J by 0 bases, 1 base remained unmatched. Germline-derived CDR1 and CDR2 are SEHNR and FQNEAQ (reference sequence). CDR3 DNA: TGTGCCAGCAGCTTGGGGACAGCTAACTATGGCTACACCTTC. Its protein is CASSLGTANYGYTF. The whole variable domain, remainder taken from reference TRBV7-9 and TRBJ1-2, is DTGVSQNPRHKITKRGQNVTFRCDPISEHNRLYWYRQTLGQGPEFLTYFQNEAQLEKSRLLSDRFSAERPKGSFSTLEIQRTEQGDSAMYLCASSLGTANYGYTFGSGTRLTVV.

The chain recombines TRBV7-7 with TRBJ2-7; TRBD1 matches 7 bases. TRBJ2-5 matches the DNA end more closely, so the J call is doubtful. The CDR3 runs to 15 residues. CDR1 is SSHAT and CDR2 is FNYEAQ in the germline V gene (reference sequence). CDR3 residues: CASSLGTGQQETQYF. The CDR3 DNA sequence: TGTGCCAGCAGCTTAGGGACGGGACAGCAAGAGACCCAGTACTTC.

This clonotype was seen a few times. The chain has TRBV4-3 and TRBJ2-6; D remains unclear. Germline V gives CDR1 LGHNA, CDR2 YSLEER. Trimming removed 0 bases from V and 4 bases from J, with 10 bases in between. CDR3 length equals 16 residues. The CDR3 DNA is TGCGCCAGCAGCCAAGATACGTATTCGGGGGCCAACGTCCTGACTTTC. This encodes CASSQDTYSGANVLTF.

V gene TRBV7-8 combines with J gene TRBJ1-5, with D unresolved. CDR3 size: 15 residues. V lost 4 bases, J lost 8 bases, and 18 bases lay in between. CDR1 is SGHVS and CDR2 is FQNEAQ in the germline V gene. This CDR3 reads CASSWDISPQEPQHF. CDR3 DNA: TGTGCCAGCAGCTGGGATATCTCCCCTCAGGAGCCCCAGCATTTT. The full variable domain, completed using reference TRBV7-8 and TRBJ1-5, is GAGVSQSPRYKVAKRGQDVALRCDPISGHVSLFWYQQALGQGPEFLTYFQNEAQLDKSGLPSDRFFAERPEGSVSTLKIQRTQQEDSAVYLCASSWDISPQEPQHFGDGTRLSIL.

The count of this clonotype is one. The chain links TRBV3-1 to TRBJ2-1; D could derive from TRBD1 or TRBD2 (5 bases each). This CDR3 has 15 residues. Per germline, CDR1 LGHDT and CDR2 YNNKEL (reference sequence). The V and J ends lost 4 bases and 5 bases respectively, with 15 bases between them. The CDR3 sequence: CASSPGTAENNEQFF. The DNA for the CDR3 is TGTGCCAGCAGCCCTGGGACGGCTGAGAACAATGAGCAGTTCTTC.

CDR3 nucleotides: TGTGCCAGCAGCACCGGACAGGGGCTTTCCTTAGAAGAGCAGTACTTC. It codes for CASSTGQGLSLEEQYF. The chain combines TRBV7-2 with TRBJ2-7, with 9 positions matching TRBD1. The germline V gene has CDR1 SGHTA and CDR2 FQGNSA. Unmatched junction bases numbered 15, after V lost 5 bases and J lost 7 bases. CDR3 length: 16 residues.

The chain is built from TRBV6-2 or TRBV6-3 and TRBJ2-6; TRBD2 agrees at 13 bases. Germline V gives CDR1 MNHEY, CDR2 SVGEGT. This CDR3 is built from 19 residues. J gave up 0 bases and V 4 bases, and 6 bases lay outside the gene matches. This chain's CDR3 is CASSSARTSGGSGANVLTF. The CDR3 bases are TGTGCCAGCAGTTCTGCAAGGACTAGCGGGGGCTCTGGGGCCAACGTCCTGACTTTC.

The chain couples TRBV6-2 or TRBV6-3 to TRBJ2-1, with D tentatively TRBD2 (5 bases). V shed 1 base and J shed 7 bases, with 5 bases lying between them. CDR3 length: 12 residues. Germline V gene data show CDR1 as MNHEY and CDR2 as SVGEGT. The CDR3 DNA reads TGTGCCAGCAGTTACTGGAGGAATGAGCAGTTCTTC. This gives the protein CASSYWRNEQFF.

This chain connects TRBV7-2 to TRBJ2-1; 9 positions match TRBD1. The J call may be wrong; the DNA end is better matched by TRBJ2-7. Per germline, CDR1 SGHTA and CDR2 FQGNSA. There are 16 residues in the CDR3. DNA for the CDR3: TGTGCCAGCAGCTTAGCGATAGGACAGGGGATCAACGAGCAGTACTTC. The encoded protein is CASSLAIGQGINEQYF.

The CDR3 bases are TGTGCCAGCAGAAAGACCGGGACAGGGTCCGCAGATACGCAGTATTTT. Translating it yields CASRKTGTGSADTQYF. The chain combines TRBV6-2 or TRBV6-3 with TRBJ2-3, with TRBD1 matching over 9 bases. Germline V CDR1 and CDR2: MNHEY, SVGEGT. V was clipped by 6 bases and J by 4 bases; unmatched bases: 11. The CDR3 totals 16 residues.

This clonotype has a handful of counts. The gene calls are TRBV6-2 or TRBV6-3 and TRBJ2-3; 7 bases are shared with TRBD1. V was pared by 7 bases and J by 6 bases, with 16 bases of the junction left unmatched. The CDR3 covers 16 residues. CDR1 is MNHEY, CDR2 SVGEGT, per germline. CDR3 loop: CASTPGTDILRDTQYF. Here the CDR3 DNA reads TGTGCCAGCACCCCCGGGACAGACATCCTCAGGGATACGCAGTATTTT.

This rearrangement joins TRBV7-2 to TRBJ2-7, with D unclear. The germline V gene has CDR1 SGHTA and CDR2 FQGNSA. Trimming removed 0 bases at V and 1 base at J, with 7 bases between. This CDR3 is built from 14 residues. In nucleotides, the CDR3 is TGTGCCAGCAGCTTAGCCGCCCCGTCCTACGAGCAGTACTTC. Protein sequence: CASSLAAPSYEQYF.

The V call is TRBV27, the J call TRBJ1-6, with a weak D call TRBD1 (6 bases). Germline V CDR1 and CDR2: MNHEY, SMNVEV (reference sequence). Trimming removed 6 bases from V and 7 bases from J, with 16 bases in between. The CDR3 loop spans 15 amino acids. CDR3 in DNA: TGTGCCAGCAGGGGCCGGGGACACGGAAATTCACCCCTCCACTTT. Its translation: CASRGRGHGNSPLHF.

The CDR3 is CASSRTDQNSQPQHF. The CDR3 DNA sequence: TGCGCCAGCAGCCGGACAGATCAAAACAGTCAGCCCCAGCATTTT. The V gene is TRBV4-3, the J gene TRBJ1-5; D possibly corresponds to TRBD1 (6 bases). Germline V gene lookup returns CDR1 LGHNA and CDR2 YSLEER. Trimming left V 4 bases short and J 6 bases short, with 16 bases between. The CDR3 covers 15 residues.

The V and J genes are TRBV7-9 and TRBJ2-1; D is possibly TRBD1 (6 bases). Germline values: CDR1 SEHNR, CDR2 FQNEAQ (reference sequence). Between the trimmed V and J ends, which lost 0 bases and 6 bases, there was a span of 21 bases. This CDR3 has 18 residues. In DNA, the CDR3 is TGTGCCAGCAGCTTAGCGTCGTTCCCGGGACAAAAAGCCAATGAGCAGTTCTTC. Translated: CASSLASFPGQKANEQFF.

The CDR3: CASSQINVLTF. CDR3 in DNA: TGTGCCAGCAGCCAGATCAACGTCCTGACTTTC. The V call is TRBV14, the J call TRBJ2-6; no clear D. CDR3 length: 11 residues. Germline CDR1 SGHDN, CDR2 FVKESK. V lost 3 bases to trimming and J lost 9 bases, with 3 bases between them.

V and J are TRBV9 and TRBJ1-6, with D uncertain. V was clipped by 1 base and J by 10 bases, with 6 bases between them. Germline lookup yields CDR1 SGDLS and CDR2 YYNGEE. The CDR3 extends over 12 amino acids. The CDR3 nucleotides read TGTGCCAGCAGCGTAAATGAATCACCCCTCCACTTT. As protein: CASSVNESPLHF.

This rearrangement joins TRBV4-3 to TRBJ2-5, with 8 bases aligning to TRBD2. Germline assignment: CDR1 LGHNA and CDR2 YSLEER. The CDR3 extends over 17 amino acids. Trimming at V came to 1 base and at J to 0 bases, leaving 7 bases not matched to a gene. The CDR3 nucleotides read TGCGCCAGCAGCCAAGTGTCCCAGCGGGGGTACCAAGAGACCCAGTACTTC. Its protein product is CASSQVSQRGYQETQYF.

The CDR3 bases are TGTGCCAGTCTCCCGGGGACAGTGACAGATACGCAGTATTTT. Its translation is CASLPGTVTDTQYF. The chain joins TRBV12-3 or TRBV12-4 to TRBJ2-3, with TRBD1 matching over 7 bases. The length of the CDR3 is 14 residues. V lost 9 bases to trimming and J lost 3 bases; unmatched junction nucleotides: 9.

In regard to this clonotype: The junction shows a germline mismatch at one end, possibly a read error. The chain couples TRBV2 to TRBJ2-7; 10 bases align to TRBD2. The J call is doubtful: the DNA matches TRBJ2-5 better. Germline CDR1 and CDR2: SNHLY and FYNNEI. This CDR3 is built from 17 residues. This CDR3 is CASSPTGTSAFQGTQYF. The CDR3 bases are TGTGCCAGCAGCCCGACTGGGACTAGCGCCTTTCAAGGGACCCAGTACTTC.

The chain joins TRBV10-3 to TRBJ2-7, with 10 bases identical to TRBD2. This CDR3 spans 14 amino acids. The V gene end was trimmed by 6 bases and the J gene end by 3 bases; junction bases not matched to a gene: 5. Germline assignment: CDR1 ENHRY and CDR2 SYGVKD. Written as DNA, the CDR3 is TGTGCCATCAGAGGGACTAGCGCAAGCTACGAGCAGTACTTC. It translates to CAIRGTSASYEQYF.